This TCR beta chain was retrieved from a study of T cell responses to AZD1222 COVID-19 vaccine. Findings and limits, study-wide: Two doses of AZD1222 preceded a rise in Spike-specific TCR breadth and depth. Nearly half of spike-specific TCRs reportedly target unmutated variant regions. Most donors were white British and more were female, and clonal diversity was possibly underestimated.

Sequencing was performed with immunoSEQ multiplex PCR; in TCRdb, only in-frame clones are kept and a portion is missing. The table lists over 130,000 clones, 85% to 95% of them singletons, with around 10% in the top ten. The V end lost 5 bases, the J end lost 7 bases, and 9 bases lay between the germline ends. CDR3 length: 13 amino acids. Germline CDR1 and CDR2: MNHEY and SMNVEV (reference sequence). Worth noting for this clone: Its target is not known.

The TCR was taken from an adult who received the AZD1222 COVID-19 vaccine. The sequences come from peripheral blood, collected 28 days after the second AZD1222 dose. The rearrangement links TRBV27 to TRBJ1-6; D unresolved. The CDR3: CASSGRSNSPLHF. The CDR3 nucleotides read TGTGCCAGCAGTGGACGGTCCAATTCACCCCTCCACTTT.